The next 15 T cell receptor beta chains were all read from a single sample in a study of blood T cell repertoires in COVID-19. Profiled with immunoSEQ multiplex PCR; TCRdb holds only in-frame clones, not every one. The data show 95,000 to 150,000 clones, about four fifths seen once. Sequencing input: peripheral blood. The receptors originated from a man aged 55 to 69 with active or convalescent COVID-19.

This clone was seen only a few times. V and J are TRBV14 and TRBJ1-6; the D is unclear. The germline V gene encodes CDR1 SGHDN and CDR2 FVKESK. Deletions cut 0 bases from V and 7 bases from J, with 10 bases between. The CDR3 totals 15 residues. The DNA for the CDR3 is TGTGCCAGCAGCCAAGATCGTGGCTCGAATTCACCCCTCCACTTT. Residues: CASSQDRGSNSPLHF.

The V call is TRBV7-3, the J call TRBJ2-3; 11 bases agree with TRBD2. The CDR3 has 16 residues. Germline values: CDR1 SGHTA, CDR2 FQGTGA. After removal of 5 bases from V and 5 bases from J, the junction contained 9 bases not matched to a gene. The CDR3 sequence is CASSVPGTSGEDTQYF. The CDR3 region has the DNA TGTGCCAGCAGCGTGCCCGGGACTAGCGGTGAAGATACGCAGTATTTT.

V usage is TRBV7-8 and J usage is TRBJ2-1; 11 bases are a match to TRBD2. This CDR3 has 16 residues. CDR1 is SGHVS, CDR2 FQNEAQ, per germline. Trimming at V came to 5 bases and at J to 2 bases, leaving 5 bases not matched to a gene. DNA of the CDR3: TGTGCCAGCAGCCCCACTAGCGGGGGCGCCTACAATGAGCAGTTCTTC. Protein sequence: CASSPTSGGAYNEQFF.

This chain joins TRBV7-9 and TRBJ2-1; a weak D match, TRBD2 (5 bases). The V end was cut by 5 bases, the J end by 8 bases, with 19 bases between. The CDR3 runs 15 residues. Germline CDR1 SEHNR, CDR2 FQNEAQ (reference sequence). This CDR3 reads CASSARSGRADEQFF. For the CDR3, the DNA is TGTGCCAGCAGCGCCCGCAGCGGACGGGCCGATGAGCAGTTCTTC.

The count of this clone is one. The DNA of the CDR3 is TGTGCCAGCAGCGGCGGGACAGGGTTTCGGACTGAAGCTTTCTTT. This gives the protein CASSGGTGFRTEAFF. The chain links TRBV9 to TRBJ1-1, with 9 bases that match TRBD1. CDR3 size: 15 residues. Germline V CDR1 and CDR2: SGDLS, YYNGEE. V shed 3 bases, J shed 5 bases, and the junction held 8 bases outside the gene matches.

The chain uses TRBV18 and TRBJ2-2; TRBD1 might be the D (7 bases). The CDR3 covers 14 residues. The V gene's germline CDR1 is KGHSH and CDR2 LQKENI. V lost 6 bases and J lost 4, with 12 bases in between. CDR3 residues: CASSRQGGTGELFF. Here the CDR3 DNA reads TGTGCCAGCTCCCGACAGGGAGGCACCGGGGAGCTGTTTTTT. Full variable domain (rest looked up from reference TRBV18 and TRBJ2-2): NAGVMQNPRHLVRRRGQEARLRCSPMKGHSHVYWYRQLPEEGLKFMVYLQKENIIDESGMPKERFSAEFPKEGPSILRIQQVVRGDSAAYFCASSRQGGTGELFFGEGSRLTVL.

V and J are TRBV24-1 and TRBJ2-1; 10 nucleotides agree with TRBD2. This CDR3 region has 15 residues. The V gene's germline CDR1 is KGHDR and CDR2 SFDVKD. With V trimmed by 4 bases and J by 6 bases, 5 bases remained unmatched. CDR3 residues: CATSDPRTSGNEQFF. CDR3 nucleotide sequence: TGTGCCACCAGTGACCCTCGGACTAGCGGCAATGAGCAGTTCTTC.

This chain uses TRBV19 with TRBJ2-3; 13 nucleotides align to TRBD2. This CDR3 has 18 residues. Trimming took 7 bases from V and 0 from J; bases not matched to a gene: 10. Germline lookup yields CDR1 LNHDA and CDR2 SQIVND (reference sequence). CDR3 sequence: CASTGGTSGTPSTDTQYF. In DNA form, the CDR3 reads TGTGCCAGTACCGGGGGGACTAGCGGGACTCCTAGCACAGATACGCAGTATTTT.

The chain has TRBV7-8 and TRBJ2-3; 7 bases fit TRBD2. V gave up 6 bases and J gave up 2 bases; unmatched junction bases: 2. This CDR3 contains 13 residues. Germline V lookup: CDR1 SGHVS, CDR2 FQNEAQ. The CDR3 nucleotides are TGTGCCAGCAGTAGCGGGTCCACAGATACGCAGTATTTT. Translated, it gives CASSSGSTDTQYF.

This chain joins TRBV11-3 and TRBJ2-2, with a weak D call TRBD1 (5 bases). Germline V lookup: CDR1 SGHNT, CDR2 YENEEA. V lost 5 bases to trimming and J lost 0 bases, with 19 bases between them. This CDR3 contains 18 residues. CDR3 DNA: TGTGCCAGCAGCGCTGGGCTTAGCAGGGTCGCGAACACCGGGGAGCTGTTTTTT. Translated: CASSAGLSRVANTGELFF.

The rearrangement links TRBV5-1 to TRBJ2-2, with a possible D match to TRBD2 (6 bases). Trimming took 2 bases from V and 1 from J, leaving 9 bases between them. Germline CDR1 and CDR2: SGHRS and YFSETQ. This CDR3 has 15 amino acids. The CDR3 region has the DNA TGCGCCAGCAGCTTATGGGGGGAGAACACCGGGGAGCTGTTTTTT. As protein: CASSLWGENTGELFF.

This sequence joins TRBV7-9 and TRBJ2-7, with D tentatively TRBD1 (6 bases). The CDR3 consists of 15 residues. With 5 bases removed from V and 4 bases from J, the gap between germline ends came to 18 bases. Germline assignment: CDR1 SEHNR and CDR2 FQNEAQ (reference sequence). The CDR3 here is CASSPPEGVVYEQYF. The CDR3 nucleotides read TGTGCCAGCAGCCCGCCAGAGGGGGTAGTATACGAGCAGTACTTC.

This chain links TRBV19 with TRBJ2-2, with a tentative D call TRBD2 (6 bases). Germline V lookup: CDR1 LNHDA, CDR2 SQIVND (reference sequence). The length of the CDR3 is 17 residues. DNA of the CDR3: TGTGACTCAACGGACCCCTCAGACGGGAGCCGTACCGGGGAGCTGTTTTTT. Translated: CDSTDPSDGSRTGELFF. Drawing the rest from reference TRBV19 and TRBJ2-2, the complete variable domain is DGGITQSPKYLFRKEGQNVTLSCEQNLNHDAMYWYRQDPGQGLRLIYYSQIVNDFQKGDIAEGYSVSREKKESFPLTVTSAQKNPTAFYLCDSTDPSDGSRTGELFFGEGSRLTVL.

The chain combines TRBV28 with TRBJ2-1; 9 nucleotides align to TRBD2. Trimming took 6 bases from V and 6 from J; bases not matched to a gene: 12. The CDR3 runs 16 residues. Germline CDR1 and CDR2: MDHEN and SYDVKM. CDR3 in DNA: TGTGCCAGCAGCGAGCCGCGGCTAGCGGGGTTCAATGAGCAGTTCTTC. It codes for CASSEPRLAGFNEQFF.

V is TRBV9 and J is TRBJ1-1; TRBD1 matches 8 bases. CDR1 is SGDLS, CDR2 YYNGEE, per germline. After removal of 2 bases from V and 3 bases from J, the junction contained 3 bases not matched to a gene. CDR3 length: 14 residues. The DNA for the CDR3 is TGTGCCAGCAGCGTTACGACAGGGGACACTGAAGCTTTCTTT. Amino acid sequence: CASSVTTGDTEAFF.